The 18 T cell receptor beta chains below come from one sample, sequenced in a study of T-cell reconstitution after alpha-beta-depleted transplantation in children. Construction of the TCRbeta library involved unique molecular identifiers. MiXCR, applied by TCRdb to the PCR reads, yields one record per CDR3 protein. The sample holds a few hundred thousand distinct CDR3 sequences; approximately 9.6% are singletons and the top ten take about 9.4%. Material: PBMCs from the stem cell graft donor, obtained from the stem cell graft. The receptor source for this set is a human donor who donated a stem cell graft to a child with SCID.

This clonotype was counted a few times. The chain is built from TRBV2 and TRBJ2-7; tentatively, D is TRBD2 (6 bases). The CDR3 consists of 16 residues. Trimming shortened V by 4 bases and J by 2 bases, and 18 bases separated the two germline ends. The V gene's germline CDR1 is SNHLY and CDR2 FYNNEI. This CDR3 reads CASSGSGLRYPYEQYF. The CDR3 nucleotides are TGTGCCAGCAGTGGCTCAGGACTACGGTACCCCTACGAGCAGTACTTC.

This clonotype occurred many times. The chain has TRBV10-3 and TRBJ2-7; TRBD2 is a possible D gene (7 bases). Trimming took off 11 bases at V and 1 base at J, with 15 bases between the two ends. The CDR3 runs to 13 residues. Germline V CDR1 and CDR2: ENHRY, SYGVKD. For the CDR3, the DNA is TGTGCCGCGCGGGGGCAGGGGTCCTACGAGCAGTACTTC. Amino acid sequence: CAARGQGSYEQYF.

This clonotype has at least ten counts. The chain employs TRBV5-1 and TRBJ2-3, with D possibly TRBD2 on 6 matching bases. From germline, CDR1 is SGHRS and CDR2 YFSETQ. This CDR3 is built from 15 residues. Trimming shortened V by 2 bases and J by 0 bases, and 10 bases separated the two germline ends. CDR3 DNA: TGCGCCAGCAGCTTACCGGAGGGTAGCACAGATACGCAGTATTTT. The encoded protein is CASSLPEGSTDTQYF.

This chain uses TRBV6-5 with TRBJ1-2; D is uncertain. The germline CDR1 and CDR2 sequences are MNHEY and SVGAGI. The CDR3 is 14 amino acids. V dropped 6 bases and J dropped 1 base, with 12 bases sitting between them. The chain's CDR3 is CASRSARFNYGYTF. The CDR3 nucleotides are TGTGCCAGCAGGTCTGCTCGATTTAACTATGGCTACACCTTC.

A few counts support this clonotype. The chain joins TRBV7-2 to TRBJ2-7; maybe TRBD1 (5 bases). The CDR3 consists of 13 residues. V lost 2 bases, J lost 2 bases, and 7 bases lay in between. Germline lookup yields CDR1 SGHTA and CDR2 FQGNSA. CDR3 residues: CASSLWGPYEQYF. Here the CDR3 DNA reads TGTGCCAGCAGCTTATGGGGCCCCTACGAGCAGTACTTC.

The chain joins TRBV5-1 to TRBJ2-3, with D perhaps TRBD2 (6 bases). CDR1 and CDR2 (germline): SGHRS, YFSETQ. The CDR3 has 14 residues. Trimming stripped 4 bases from V and 6 bases from J, with 15 bases between. DNA for the CDR3: TGCGCCAGCAGCCCCTGGGACTTGGGGGATACGCAGTATTTT. It encodes CASSPWDLGDTQYF.

The rearrangement uses TRBV9 and TRBJ2-4, with TRBD2 matching over 11 bases. CDR1 is SGDLS and CDR2 is YYNGEE in the germline V gene. Trimming took 4 bases from V and 6 from J; bases not matched to a gene: 12. The CDR3 is made up of 17 amino acids. The CDR3 spells CASSNGTSGSQPNIQYF. The CDR3 DNA reads as TGTGCCAGCAGCAATGGGACTAGCGGAAGCCAACCAAACATTCAGTACTTC.

This clonotype has ten or more counts. V and J are TRBV9 and TRBJ2-3; D may be TRBD1 (6 bases). V gave up 4 bases and J gave up 4 bases, with 16 bases separating them. Germline loops: CDR1 SGDLS, CDR2 YYNGEE. The CDR3 runs 15 residues. Written as DNA, the CDR3 is TGTGCCAGCAGCCCTGAGACAGGACGGCCAGATACGCAGTATTTT. Protein sequence: CASSPETGRPDTQYF.

The chain uses TRBV11-3 and TRBJ2-2, with a possible D match to TRBD2 (5 bases). Trimming took 5 bases from V and 7 from J, leaving 17 bases between them. The CDR3 totals 15 residues. CDR1 SGHNT and CDR2 YENEEA come from the germline V gene. CDR3 protein: CASSDLGAAGGELFF. The DNA for the CDR3 is TGTGCCAGCAGCGACTTAGGCGCGGCGGGCGGGGAGCTGTTTTTT.

This clonotype has a handful of counts. The chain carries TRBV6-2 or TRBV6-3 and TRBJ2-5; 9 positions agree with TRBD1. Losses at the gene ends were 6 bases for V and 5 bases for J; bases not matched to a gene: 7. Germline values: CDR1 MNHEY, CDR2 SVGEGT. The CDR3 is 14 residues long. CDR3: CASSETGGRETQYF. The CDR3 region has the DNA TGTGCCAGCAGCGAAACAGGGGGCAGGGAGACCCAGTACTTC.

In its sample, this clonotype was seen a few times. J is TRBJ2-3 and V is TRBV5-1, with TRBD2 as a possible D gene (6 bases). This CDR3 has 15 amino acids. Per germline, CDR1 SGHRS and CDR2 YFSETQ. Trimming left V 0 bases short and J 8 bases short, with 16 bases between. CDR3 protein: CASSLEEVLGGTQYF. CDR3 nucleotide sequence: TGCGCCAGCAGCTTGGAAGAGGTCCTGGGGGGTACGCAGTATTTT.

At least ten counts were recorded for this clonotype. V usage is TRBV18 and J usage is TRBJ1-3, with D perhaps matching TRBD1 (6 bases). The CDR3 is made up of 15 amino acids. The V end was cut by 5 bases, the J end by 2 bases, with 13 bases between. CDR1 is KGHSH and CDR2 is LQKENI in the germline V gene. As DNA, the CDR3 is TGTGCCAGCTCATCGGACAGTTTAGCTGGAAACACCATATATTTT. Its protein is CASSSDSLAGNTIYF.

This clonotype showed up just a few times. The chain carries TRBV7-8 and TRBJ1-1; D call uncertain. The ends were cut back, 0 bases at V and 0 bases at J, with 5 bases in the middle. From germline, CDR1 is SGHVS and CDR2 FQNEAQ. CDR3 length: 14 residues. The CDR3: CASSLAGLNTEAFF. The CDR3 bases are TGTGCCAGCAGCTTAGCGGGCCTGAACACTGAAGCTTTCTTT.

This clonotype came up a few times. V usage is TRBV4-1 and J usage is TRBJ2-7; D not certain. Germline CDR1 is MGHRA and CDR2 is YSYEKL. This CDR3 has 16 residues. With 0 bases removed from V and 3 bases from J, the gap between germline ends came to 15 bases. The CDR3 bases are TGCGCCAGCAGCCAAGACCAGACCGGCACCTTCTACGAGCAGTACTTC. Residues: CASSQDQTGTFYEQYF.

The sample holds many counts of this clonotype. The chain is built from TRBV12-3 or TRBV12-4 and TRBJ2-1, with a tentative D call TRBD1 (5 bases). The CDR3 has 12 residues. The germline V and J ends were trimmed by 4 bases and 7 bases, with 8 bases remaining between them. CDR3 nucleotides: TGTGCCAGCAGTTCCCCAGGGAATGAGCAGTTCTTC. This gives the protein CASSSPGNEQFF.

This clonotype showed up many times. This chain links TRBV3-1 with TRBJ2-3, with D possibly matching TRBD1 (5 bases). Trimming removed 1 base at V and 7 bases at J, with 12 bases between. Per the germline V gene, CDR1 is LGHDT and CDR2 is YNNKEL (reference sequence). This CDR3 has 14 residues. In nucleotides, the CDR3 is TGTGCCAGCAGCCAAGGCAGGGCCTCCAATACGCAGTATTTT. Its translation: CASSQGRASNTQYF.

This clonotype was detected many times. J is TRBJ2-7 and V is TRBV4-1; D is uncertain. The ends were cut back, 0 bases at V and 3 bases at J, with 9 bases in the middle. This CDR3 contains 14 residues. The germline CDR1 and CDR2 sequences are MGHRA and YSYEKL. The CDR3 loop is CASSQDVHIYEQYF. In DNA form, the CDR3 reads TGCGCCAGCAGCCAAGACGTACACATCTACGAGCAGTACTTC.

This clonotype was detected only a few times. J is TRBJ2-7 and V is TRBV10-2; 8 nucleotides align to TRBD1. The CDR3 runs 15 residues. V lost 2 bases and J lost 4; bases outside the gene matches: 7. The germline CDR1 and CDR2 sequences are WSHSY and SAAADI. The CDR3 loop is CASSELSGGPYEQYF. The CDR3 DNA reads as TGCGCCAGCAGTGAGCTATCAGGGGGCCCATACGAGCAGTACTTC.